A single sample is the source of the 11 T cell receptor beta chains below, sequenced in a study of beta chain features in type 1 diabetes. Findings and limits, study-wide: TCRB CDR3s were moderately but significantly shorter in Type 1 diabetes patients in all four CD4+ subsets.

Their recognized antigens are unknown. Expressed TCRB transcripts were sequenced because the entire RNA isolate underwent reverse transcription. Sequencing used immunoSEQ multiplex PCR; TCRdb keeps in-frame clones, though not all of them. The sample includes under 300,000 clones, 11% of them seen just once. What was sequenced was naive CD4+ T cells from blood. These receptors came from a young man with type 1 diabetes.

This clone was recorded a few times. CDR3: CASTADRRNTEAFF. Here the CDR3 DNA reads TGTGCCAGCACCGCGGACAGAAGGAACACTGAAGCTTTCTTT. J is TRBJ1-1 and V is TRBV7-2, with D tentatively TRBD1 (6 bases). The ends were cut back, 7 bases at V and 1 base at J, with 13 bases in the middle. The CDR3 sequence is 14 residues long. Germline V gene sequence: CDR1 SGHTA, CDR2 FQGNSA.

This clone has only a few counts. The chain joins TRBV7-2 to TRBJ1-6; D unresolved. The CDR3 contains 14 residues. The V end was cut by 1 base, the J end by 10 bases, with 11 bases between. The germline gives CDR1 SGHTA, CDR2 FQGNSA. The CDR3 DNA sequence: TGTGCCAGCAGCTTAGAGAGGGTCTACTCACCCCTCCACTTT. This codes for CASSLERVYSPLHF.

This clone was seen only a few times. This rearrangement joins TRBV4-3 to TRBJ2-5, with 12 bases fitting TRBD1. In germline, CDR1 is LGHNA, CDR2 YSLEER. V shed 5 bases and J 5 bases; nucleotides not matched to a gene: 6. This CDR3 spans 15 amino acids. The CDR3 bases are TGCGCCAGCAGCTGGGGGACAGGGGGCCAGGAGACCCAGTACTTC. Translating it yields CASSWGTGGQETQYF.

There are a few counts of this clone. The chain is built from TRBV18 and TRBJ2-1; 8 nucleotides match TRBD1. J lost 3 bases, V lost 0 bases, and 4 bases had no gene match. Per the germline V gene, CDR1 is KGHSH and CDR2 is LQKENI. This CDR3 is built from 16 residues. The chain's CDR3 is CASSPPNRGDYNEQFF. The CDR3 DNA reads TGTGCCAGCTCACCACCGAACAGGGGGGACTACAATGAGCAGTTCTTC.

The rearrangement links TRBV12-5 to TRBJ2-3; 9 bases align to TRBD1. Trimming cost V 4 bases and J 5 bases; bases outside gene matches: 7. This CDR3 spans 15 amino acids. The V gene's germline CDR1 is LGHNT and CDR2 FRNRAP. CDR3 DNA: TGTGCTAGTGGTTCCAACAGGGGGCCGGGAGATACGCAGTATTTT. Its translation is CASGSNRGPGDTQYF.

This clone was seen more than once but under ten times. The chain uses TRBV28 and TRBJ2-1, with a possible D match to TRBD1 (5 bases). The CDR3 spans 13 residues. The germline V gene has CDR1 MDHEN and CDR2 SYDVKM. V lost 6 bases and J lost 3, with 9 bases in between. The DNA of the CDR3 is TGTGCCAGCAGACAGGACCACTACAATGAGCAGTTCTTC. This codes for CASRQDHYNEQFF.

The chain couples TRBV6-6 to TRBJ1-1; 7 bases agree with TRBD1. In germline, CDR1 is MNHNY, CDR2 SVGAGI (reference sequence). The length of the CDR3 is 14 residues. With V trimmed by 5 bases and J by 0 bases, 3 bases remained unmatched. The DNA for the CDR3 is TGTGCCAGCAGTAGGGACAGCATGAACACTGAAGCTTTCTTT. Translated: CASSRDSMNTEAFF.

DNA for the CDR3: TGTGCCTGGAGCCCGGCGGACTATGGCTACACCTTC. Translating it yields CAWSPADYGYTF. The rearrangement uses TRBV30 and TRBJ1-2; D unclear. The CDR3 consists of 12 residues. Trimming stripped 3 bases from V and 3 bases from J, with 8 bases between. Per germline, CDR1 GTSNPN and CDR2 SVGIG (reference sequence).

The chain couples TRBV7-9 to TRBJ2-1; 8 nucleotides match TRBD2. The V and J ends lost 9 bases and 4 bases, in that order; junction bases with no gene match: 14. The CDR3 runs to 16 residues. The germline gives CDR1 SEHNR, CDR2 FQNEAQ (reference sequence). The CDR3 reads CASRKTLADSYNEQFF. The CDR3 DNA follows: TGTGCCAGTCGCAAAACACTAGCGGACTCTTACAATGAGCAGTTCTTC. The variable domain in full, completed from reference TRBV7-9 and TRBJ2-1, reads DTGVSQNPRHKITKRGQNVTFRCDPISEHNRLYWYRQTLGQGPEFLTYFQNEAQLEKSRLLSDRFSAERPKGSFSTLEIQRTEQGDSAMYLCASRKTLADSYNEQFFGPGTRLTVL.

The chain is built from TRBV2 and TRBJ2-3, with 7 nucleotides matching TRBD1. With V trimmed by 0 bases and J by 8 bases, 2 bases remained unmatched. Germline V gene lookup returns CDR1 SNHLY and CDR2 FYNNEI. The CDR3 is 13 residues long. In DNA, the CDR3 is TGTGCCAGCAGTGAAGCTAGGGGGCGTACGCAGTATTTT. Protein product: CASSEARGRTQYF.

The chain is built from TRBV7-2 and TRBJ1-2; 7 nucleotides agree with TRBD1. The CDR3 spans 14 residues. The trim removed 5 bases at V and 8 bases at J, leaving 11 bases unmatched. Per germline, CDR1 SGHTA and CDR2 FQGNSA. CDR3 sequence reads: CASSPGGFGRGYTF. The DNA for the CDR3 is TGTGCCAGCAGCCCAGGGGGGTTCGGTCGGGGCTACACCTTC. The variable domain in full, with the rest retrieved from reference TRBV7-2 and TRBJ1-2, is GAGVSQSPSNKVTEKGKDVELRCDPISGHTALYWYRQSLGQGLEFLIYFQGNSAPDKSGLPSDRFSAERTGGSVSTLTIQRTQQEDSAVYLCASSPGGFGRGYTFGSGTRLTVV.